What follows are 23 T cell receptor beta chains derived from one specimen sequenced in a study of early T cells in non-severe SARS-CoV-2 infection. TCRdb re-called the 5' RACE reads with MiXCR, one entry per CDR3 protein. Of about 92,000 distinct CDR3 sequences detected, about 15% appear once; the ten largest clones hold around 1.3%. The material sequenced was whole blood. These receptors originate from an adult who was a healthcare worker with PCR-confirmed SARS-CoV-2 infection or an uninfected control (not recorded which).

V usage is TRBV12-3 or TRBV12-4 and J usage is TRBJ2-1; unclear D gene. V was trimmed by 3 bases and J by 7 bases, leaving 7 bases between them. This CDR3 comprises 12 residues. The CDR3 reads CASSFLQNEQFF. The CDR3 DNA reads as TGTGCCAGCAGTTTCCTTCAGAATGAGCAGTTCTTC.

The CDR3 reads CSARDRENQPQHF. The CDR3 DNA reads as TGCAGTGCCCGAGACAGGGAGAATCAGCCCCAGCATTTT. The V call is TRBV20-1, the J call TRBJ1-5, with 7 bases fitting TRBD1. Germline V gives CDR1 DFQATT, CDR2 SNEGSKA (reference sequence). CDR3 length: 13 residues. V lost 6 bases and J lost 4; bases outside the gene matches: 6.

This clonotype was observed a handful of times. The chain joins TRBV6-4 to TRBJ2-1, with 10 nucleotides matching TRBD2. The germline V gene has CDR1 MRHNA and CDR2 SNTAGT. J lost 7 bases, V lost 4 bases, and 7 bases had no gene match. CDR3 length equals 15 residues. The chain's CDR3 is CASSGSTSGFNEQFF. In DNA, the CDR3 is TGTGCCAGCAGTGGTTCGACTAGCGGGTTTAATGAGCAGTTCTTC.

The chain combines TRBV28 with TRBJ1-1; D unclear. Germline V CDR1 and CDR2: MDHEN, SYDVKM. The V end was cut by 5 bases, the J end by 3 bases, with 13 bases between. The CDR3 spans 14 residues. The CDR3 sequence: CASSPGPRDTEAFF. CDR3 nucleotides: TGTGCCAGCAGTCCCGGGCCACGGGACACTGAAGCTTTCTTT.

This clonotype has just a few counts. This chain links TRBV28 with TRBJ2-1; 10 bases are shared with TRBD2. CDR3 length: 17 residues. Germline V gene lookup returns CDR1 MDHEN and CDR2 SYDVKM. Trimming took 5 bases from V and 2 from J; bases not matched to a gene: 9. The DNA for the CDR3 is TGTGCCAGCAGTAGCCTCCGTCTAGCGGGGGCCTACAATGAGCAGTTCTTC. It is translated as CASSSLRLAGAYNEQFF.

The CDR3 reads CSVVPGSANTEAFF. CDR3 bases: TGCAGCGTTGTTCCGGGCAGTGCGAACACTGAAGCTTTCTTT. This chain connects TRBV29-1 to TRBJ1-1, with unresolved D. This CDR3 has 14 residues. With 4 bases removed from V and 1 base from J, the gap between germline ends came to 13 bases. The germline V gene encodes CDR1 SQVTM and CDR2 ANQGSEA.

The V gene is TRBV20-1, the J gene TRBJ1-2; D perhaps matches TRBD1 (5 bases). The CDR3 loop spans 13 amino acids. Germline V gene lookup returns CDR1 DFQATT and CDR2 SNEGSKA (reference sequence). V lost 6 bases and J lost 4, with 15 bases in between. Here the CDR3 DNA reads TGCAGTGCCAGCTCGGGACTGTTCTATGGCTACACCTTC. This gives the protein CSASSGLFYGYTF.

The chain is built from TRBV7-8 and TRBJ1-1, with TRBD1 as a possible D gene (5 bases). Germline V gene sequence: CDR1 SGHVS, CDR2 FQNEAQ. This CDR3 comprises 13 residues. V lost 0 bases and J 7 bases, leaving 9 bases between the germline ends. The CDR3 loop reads CASSLARGGEAFF. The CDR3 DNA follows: TGTGCCAGCAGCTTAGCGCGGGGCGGTGAAGCTTTCTTT.

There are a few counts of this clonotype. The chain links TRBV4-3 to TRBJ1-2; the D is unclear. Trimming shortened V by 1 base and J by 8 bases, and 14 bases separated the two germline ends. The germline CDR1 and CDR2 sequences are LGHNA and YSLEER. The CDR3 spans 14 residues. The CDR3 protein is CASSQVSGRQGYTF. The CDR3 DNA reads TGCGCCAGCAGCCAAGTTTCCGGACGCCAGGGCTACACCTTC.

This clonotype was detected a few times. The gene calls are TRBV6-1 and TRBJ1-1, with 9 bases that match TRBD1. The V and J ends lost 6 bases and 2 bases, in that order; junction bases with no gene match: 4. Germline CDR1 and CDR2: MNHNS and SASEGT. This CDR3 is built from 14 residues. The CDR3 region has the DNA TGTGCCAGCAGCACCACAGGGGGCAACACTGAAGCTTTCTTT. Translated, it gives CASSTTGGNTEAFF.

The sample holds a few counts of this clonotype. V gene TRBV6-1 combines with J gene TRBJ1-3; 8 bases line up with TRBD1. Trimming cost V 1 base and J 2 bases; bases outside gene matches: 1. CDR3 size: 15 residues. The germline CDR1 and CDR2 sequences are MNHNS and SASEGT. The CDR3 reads CASSEETGAGNTIYF. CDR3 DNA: TGTGCCAGCAGTGAAGAGACAGGGGCTGGAAACACCATATATTTT.

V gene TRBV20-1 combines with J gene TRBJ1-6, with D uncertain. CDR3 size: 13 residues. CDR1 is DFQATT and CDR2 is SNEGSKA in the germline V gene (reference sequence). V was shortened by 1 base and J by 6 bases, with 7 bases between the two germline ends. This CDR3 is CSARGSANSPLHF. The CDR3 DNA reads TGCAGTGCTAGAGGATCAGCTAATTCACCCCTCCACTTT.

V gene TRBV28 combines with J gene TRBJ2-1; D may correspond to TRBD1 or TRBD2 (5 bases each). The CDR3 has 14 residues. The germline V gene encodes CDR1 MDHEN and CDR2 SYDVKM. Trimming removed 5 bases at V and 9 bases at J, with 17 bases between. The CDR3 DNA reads TGTGCCAGCAGTCCCTATCGGTCTGGGGGTGAGCAGTTCTTC. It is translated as CASSPYRSGGEQFF.

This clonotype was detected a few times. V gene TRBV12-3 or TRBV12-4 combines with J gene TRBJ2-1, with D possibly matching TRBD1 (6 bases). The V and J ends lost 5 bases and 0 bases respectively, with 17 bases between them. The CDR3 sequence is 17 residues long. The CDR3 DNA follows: TGTGCCAGCAGTCAAAGGGGCGGACAGATCTCCTACAATGAGCAGTTCTTC. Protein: CASSQRGGQISYNEQFF.

CDR3 sequence reads: CASSQLRGTRDNEQFF. CDR3 nucleotides: TGTGCCAGCAGCCAACTCAGGGGGACTAGAGACAATGAGCAGTTCTTC. V is TRBV14 and J is TRBJ2-1; possibly TRBD2 for D (8 bases). CDR1 and CDR2 from the germline V gene are SGHDN and FVKESK. V was clipped by 2 bases and J by 5 bases, with 16 bases between them. This CDR3 is 16 amino acids long.

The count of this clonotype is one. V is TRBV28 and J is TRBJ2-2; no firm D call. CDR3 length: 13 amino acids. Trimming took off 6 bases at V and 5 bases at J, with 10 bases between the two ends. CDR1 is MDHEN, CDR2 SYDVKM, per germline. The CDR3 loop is CASSILGTGELFF. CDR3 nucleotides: TGTGCCAGCAGCATTCTAGGGACCGGGGAGCTGTTTTTT.

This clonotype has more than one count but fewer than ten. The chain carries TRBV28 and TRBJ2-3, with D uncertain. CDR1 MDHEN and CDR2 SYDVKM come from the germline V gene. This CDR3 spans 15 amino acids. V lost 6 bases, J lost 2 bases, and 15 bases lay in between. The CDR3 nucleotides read TGTGCCAGCAGCCCCCCCAGCGAGCTCACAGATACGCAGTATTTT. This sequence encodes CASSPPSELTDTQYF.

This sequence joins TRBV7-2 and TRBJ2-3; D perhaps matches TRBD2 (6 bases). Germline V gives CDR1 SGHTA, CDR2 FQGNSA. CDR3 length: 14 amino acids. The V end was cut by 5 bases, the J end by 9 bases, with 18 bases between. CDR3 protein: CASSADSGRGTQYF. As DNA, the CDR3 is TGTGCCAGCAGCGCTGACAGCGGGCGTGGGACGCAGTATTTT.

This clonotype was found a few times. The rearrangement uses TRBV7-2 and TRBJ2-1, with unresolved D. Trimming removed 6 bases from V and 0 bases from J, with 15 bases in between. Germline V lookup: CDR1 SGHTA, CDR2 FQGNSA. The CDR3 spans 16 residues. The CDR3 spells CASRSTPWSSYNEQFF. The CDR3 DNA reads TGTGCCAGCAGATCGACGCCCTGGAGCTCCTACAATGAGCAGTTCTTC.

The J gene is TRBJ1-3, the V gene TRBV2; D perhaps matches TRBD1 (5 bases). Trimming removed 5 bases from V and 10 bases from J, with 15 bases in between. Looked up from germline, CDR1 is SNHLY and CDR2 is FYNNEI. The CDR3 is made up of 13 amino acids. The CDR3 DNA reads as TGTGCCAGCAGTAGGGACGGCCCCCGGACCATATATTTT. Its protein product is CASSRDGPRTIYF.

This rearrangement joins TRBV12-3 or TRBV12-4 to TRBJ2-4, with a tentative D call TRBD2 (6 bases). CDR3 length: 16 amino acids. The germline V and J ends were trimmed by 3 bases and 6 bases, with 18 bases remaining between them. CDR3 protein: CASSFSYGTGLNIQYF. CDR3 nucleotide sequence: TGTGCCAGCAGTTTCAGCTACGGGACTGGGCTAAACATTCAGTACTTC.

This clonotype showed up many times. In nucleotides, the CDR3 is TGTGCCAGCAGTTACTCGGTCCAGGGTAGCTCCTACAATGAGCAGTTCTTC. The encoded protein is CASSYSVQGSSYNEQFF. The chain has TRBV6-5 and TRBJ2-1, with D maybe TRBD1 (5 bases). The CDR3 length is 17 residues. Germline CDR1 MNHEY, CDR2 SVGAGI. The V gene lost 0 bases and the J gene lost 0 bases, with 12 bases spanning the gap.

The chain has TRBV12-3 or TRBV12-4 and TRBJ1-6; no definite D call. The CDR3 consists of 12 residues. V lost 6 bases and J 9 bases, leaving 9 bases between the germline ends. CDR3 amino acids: CASRMLGSPLHF. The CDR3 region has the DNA TGTGCCAGCAGAATGCTAGGTTCACCCCTCCACTTT.